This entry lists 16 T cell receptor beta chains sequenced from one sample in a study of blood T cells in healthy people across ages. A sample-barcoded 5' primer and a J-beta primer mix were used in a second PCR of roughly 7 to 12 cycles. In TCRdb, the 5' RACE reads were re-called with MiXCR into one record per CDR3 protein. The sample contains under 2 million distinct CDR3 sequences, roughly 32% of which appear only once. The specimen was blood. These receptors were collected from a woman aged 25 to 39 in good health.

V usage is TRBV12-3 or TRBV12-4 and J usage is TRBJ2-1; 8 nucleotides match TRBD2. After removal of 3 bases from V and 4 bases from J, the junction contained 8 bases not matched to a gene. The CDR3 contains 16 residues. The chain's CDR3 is CASSFRPAGVYNEQFF. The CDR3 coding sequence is TGTGCCAGCAGTTTTCGCCCAGCGGGAGTATACAATGAGCAGTTCTTC.

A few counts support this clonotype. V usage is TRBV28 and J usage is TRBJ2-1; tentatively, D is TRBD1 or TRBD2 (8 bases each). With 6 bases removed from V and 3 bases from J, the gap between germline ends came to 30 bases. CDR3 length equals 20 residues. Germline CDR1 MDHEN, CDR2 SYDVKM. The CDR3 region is CASSPRTGKTSGRNYNEQFF. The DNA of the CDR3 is TGTGCCAGCAGCCCCCGGACAGGGAAAACTAGCGGTAGGAACTACAATGAGCAGTTCTTC.

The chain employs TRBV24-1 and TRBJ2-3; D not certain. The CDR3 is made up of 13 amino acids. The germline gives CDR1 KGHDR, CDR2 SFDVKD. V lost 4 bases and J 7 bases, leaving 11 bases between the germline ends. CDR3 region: CATSEGLSNTQYF. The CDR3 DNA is TGTGCCACCAGTGAGGGGTTGTCGAATACGCAGTATTTT.

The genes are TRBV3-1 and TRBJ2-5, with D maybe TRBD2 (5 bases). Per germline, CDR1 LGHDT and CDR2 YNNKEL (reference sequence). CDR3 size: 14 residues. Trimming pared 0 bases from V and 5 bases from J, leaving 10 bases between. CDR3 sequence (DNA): TGTGCCAGCAGCCAAGAGATACTAGGGGAGACCCAGTACTTC. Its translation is CASSQEILGETQYF.

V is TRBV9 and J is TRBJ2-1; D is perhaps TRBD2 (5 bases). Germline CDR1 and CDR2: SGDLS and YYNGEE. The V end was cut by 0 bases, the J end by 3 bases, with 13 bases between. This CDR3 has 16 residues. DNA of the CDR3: TGTGCCAGCAGCGTAGGAGGCAGGAGGTACTACAATGAGCAGTTCTTC. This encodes CASSVGGRRYYNEQFF.

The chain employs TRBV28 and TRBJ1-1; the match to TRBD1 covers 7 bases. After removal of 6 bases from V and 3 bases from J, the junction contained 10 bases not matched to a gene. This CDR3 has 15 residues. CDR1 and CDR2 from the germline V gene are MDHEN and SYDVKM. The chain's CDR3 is CASSLPGTADTEAFF. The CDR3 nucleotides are TGTGCCAGCAGCCTACCGGGGACAGCGGACACTGAAGCTTTCTTT.

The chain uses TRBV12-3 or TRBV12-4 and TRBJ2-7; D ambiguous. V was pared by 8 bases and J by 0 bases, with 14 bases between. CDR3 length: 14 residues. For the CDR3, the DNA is TGTGCCAGCGCCTTGGGCCGGAGCTCCTACGAGCAGTACTTC. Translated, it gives CASALGRSSYEQYF.

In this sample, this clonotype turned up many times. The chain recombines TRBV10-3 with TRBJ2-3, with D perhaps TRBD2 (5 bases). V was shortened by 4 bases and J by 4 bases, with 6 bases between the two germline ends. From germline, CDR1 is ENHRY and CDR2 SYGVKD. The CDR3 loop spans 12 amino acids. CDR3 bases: TGTGCCATCAGTGGAGCGGCAGATACGCAGTATTTT. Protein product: CAISGAADTQYF.

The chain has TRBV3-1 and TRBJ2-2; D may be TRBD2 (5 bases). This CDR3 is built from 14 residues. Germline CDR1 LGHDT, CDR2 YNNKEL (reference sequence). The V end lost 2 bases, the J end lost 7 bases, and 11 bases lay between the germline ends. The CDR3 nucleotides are TGTGCCAGCAGCCAACGGGAATCGGGCGGGGAGCTGTTTTTT. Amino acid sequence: CASSQRESGGELFF.

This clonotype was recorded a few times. The CDR3 loop is CASSQEAGELFF. The CDR3 DNA reads as TGTGCCAGCAGCCAAGAGGCAGGGGAGCTGTTTTTT. The chain couples TRBV14 to TRBJ2-2; no reliable D call. V lost 0 bases and J lost 8, with 4 bases in between. Germline CDR1 is SGHDN and CDR2 is FVKESK. The CDR3 totals 12 residues.

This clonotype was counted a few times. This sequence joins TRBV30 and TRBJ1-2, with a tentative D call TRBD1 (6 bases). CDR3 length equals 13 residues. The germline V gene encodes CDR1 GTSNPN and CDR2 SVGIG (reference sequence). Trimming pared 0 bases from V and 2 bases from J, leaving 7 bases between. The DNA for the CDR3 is TGTGCCTGGAGTGTCGGACAGAACTATGGCTACACCTTC. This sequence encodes CAWSVGQNYGYTF.

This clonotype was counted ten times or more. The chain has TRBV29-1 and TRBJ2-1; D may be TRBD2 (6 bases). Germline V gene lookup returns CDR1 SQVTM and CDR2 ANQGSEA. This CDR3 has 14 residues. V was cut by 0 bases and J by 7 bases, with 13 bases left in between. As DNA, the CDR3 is TGCAGCGTTGAAGATCATGCGGAGGGGAATGAGCAGTTCTTC. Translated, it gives CSVEDHAEGNEQFF.

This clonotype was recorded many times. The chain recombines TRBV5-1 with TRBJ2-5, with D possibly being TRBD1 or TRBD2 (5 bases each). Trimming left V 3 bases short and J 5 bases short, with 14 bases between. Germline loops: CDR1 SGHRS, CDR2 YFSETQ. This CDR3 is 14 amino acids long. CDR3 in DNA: TGCGCCAGCAGCTCCGGGACCCTGGGGGAGACCCAGTACTTC. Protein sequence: CASSSGTLGETQYF. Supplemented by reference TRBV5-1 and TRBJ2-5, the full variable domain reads KAGVTQTPRYLIKTRGQQVTLSCSPISGHRSVSWYQQTPGQGLQFLFEYFSETQRNKGNFPGRFSGRQFSNSRSEMNVSTLELGDSALYLCASSSGTLGETQYFGPGTRLLVL.

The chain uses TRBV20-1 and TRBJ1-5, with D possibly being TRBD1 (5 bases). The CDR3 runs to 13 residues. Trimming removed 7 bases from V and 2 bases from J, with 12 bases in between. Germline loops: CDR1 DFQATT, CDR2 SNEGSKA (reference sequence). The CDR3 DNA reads TGCAGTGGGTCTGGGACTCGCAATCAGCCCCAGCATTTT. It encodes CSGSGTRNQPQHF.

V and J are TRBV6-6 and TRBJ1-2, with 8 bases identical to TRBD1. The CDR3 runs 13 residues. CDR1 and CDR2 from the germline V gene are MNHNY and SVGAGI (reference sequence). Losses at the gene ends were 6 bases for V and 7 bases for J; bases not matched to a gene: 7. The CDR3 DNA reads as TGTGCCAGCAGACCCGGACAGGGCCCTGGCTACACCTTC. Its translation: CASRPGQGPGYTF.

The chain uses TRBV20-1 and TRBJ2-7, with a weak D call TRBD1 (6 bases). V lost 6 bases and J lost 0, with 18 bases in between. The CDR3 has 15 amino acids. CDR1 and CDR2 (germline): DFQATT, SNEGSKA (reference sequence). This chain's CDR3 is CSAYHYRETSYEQYF. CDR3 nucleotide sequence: TGCAGTGCGTACCACTACAGGGAGACCTCCTACGAGCAGTACTTC.